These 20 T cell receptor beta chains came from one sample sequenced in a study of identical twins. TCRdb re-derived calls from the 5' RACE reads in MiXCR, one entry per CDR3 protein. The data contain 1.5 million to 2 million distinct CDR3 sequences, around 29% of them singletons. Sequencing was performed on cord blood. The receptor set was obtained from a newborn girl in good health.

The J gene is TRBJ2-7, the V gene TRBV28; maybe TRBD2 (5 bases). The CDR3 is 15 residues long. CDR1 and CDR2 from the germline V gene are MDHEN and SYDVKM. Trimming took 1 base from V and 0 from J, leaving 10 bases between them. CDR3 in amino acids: CASSLFRGYSYEQYF. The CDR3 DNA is TGTGCCAGCAGTTTATTCCGCGGGTACTCCTACGAGCAGTACTTC. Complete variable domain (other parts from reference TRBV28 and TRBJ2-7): DVKVTQSSRYLVKRTGEKVFLECVQDMDHENMFWYRQDPGLGLRLIYFSYDVKMKEKGDIPEGYSVSREKKERFSLILESASTNQTSMYLCASSLFRGYSYEQYFGPGTRLTVT.

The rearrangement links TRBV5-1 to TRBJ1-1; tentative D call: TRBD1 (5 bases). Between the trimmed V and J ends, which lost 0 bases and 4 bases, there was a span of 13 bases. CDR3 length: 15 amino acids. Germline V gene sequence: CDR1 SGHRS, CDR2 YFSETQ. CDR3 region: CASSLESGRATEAFF. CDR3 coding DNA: TGCGCCAGCAGCTTGGAATCAGGGCGGGCCACTGAAGCTTTCTTT.

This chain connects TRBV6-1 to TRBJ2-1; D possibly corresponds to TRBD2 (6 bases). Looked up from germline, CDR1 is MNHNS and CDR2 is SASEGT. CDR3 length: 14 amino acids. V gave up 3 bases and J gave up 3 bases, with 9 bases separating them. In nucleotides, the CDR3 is TGTGCCAGCAGTGACTCGGGACTCTACAATGAGCAGTTCTTC. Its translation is CASSDSGLYNEQFF.

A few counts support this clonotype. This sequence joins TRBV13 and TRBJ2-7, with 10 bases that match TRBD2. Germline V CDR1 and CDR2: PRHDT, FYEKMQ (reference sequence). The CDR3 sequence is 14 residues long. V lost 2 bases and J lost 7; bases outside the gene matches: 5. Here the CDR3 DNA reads TGTGCCAGCAGCTTAAGCGGGAGGGCGGGGGAGCAGTACTTC. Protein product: CASSLSGRAGEQYF.

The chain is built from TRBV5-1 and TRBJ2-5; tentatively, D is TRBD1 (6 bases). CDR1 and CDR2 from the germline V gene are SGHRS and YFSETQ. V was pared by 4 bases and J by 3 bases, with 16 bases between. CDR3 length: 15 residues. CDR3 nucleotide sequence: TGCGCCAGCAGCCCTCCACAGGGAAACAAAGAGACCCAGTACTTC. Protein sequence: CASSPPQGNKETQYF. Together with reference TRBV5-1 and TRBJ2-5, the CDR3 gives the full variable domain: KAGVTQTPRYLIKTRGQQVTLSCSPISGHRSVSWYQQTPGQGLQFLFEYFSETQRNKGNFPGRFSGRQFSNSRSEMNVSTLELGDSALYLCASSPPQGNKETQYFGPGTRLLVL.

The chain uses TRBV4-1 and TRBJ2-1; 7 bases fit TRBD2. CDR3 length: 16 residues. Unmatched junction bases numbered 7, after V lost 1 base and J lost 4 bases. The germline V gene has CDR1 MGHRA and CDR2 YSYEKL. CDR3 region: CASSQASGIRYNEQFF. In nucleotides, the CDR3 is TGCGCCAGCAGCCAAGCCAGCGGGATCCGTTACAATGAGCAGTTCTTC.

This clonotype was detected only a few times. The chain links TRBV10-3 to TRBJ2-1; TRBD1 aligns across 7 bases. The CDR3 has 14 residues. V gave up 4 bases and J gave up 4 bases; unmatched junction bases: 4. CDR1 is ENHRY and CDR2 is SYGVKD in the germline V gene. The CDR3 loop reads CAISGGQPYNEQFF. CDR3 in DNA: TGTGCCATCAGTGGGGGACAGCCATACAATGAGCAGTTCTTC.

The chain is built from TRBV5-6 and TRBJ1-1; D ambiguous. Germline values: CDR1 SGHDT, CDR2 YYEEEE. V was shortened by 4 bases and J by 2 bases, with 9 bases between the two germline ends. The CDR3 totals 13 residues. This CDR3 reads CASSMDVNTEAFF. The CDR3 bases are TGTGCCAGCAGCATGGACGTCAACACTGAAGCTTTCTTT.

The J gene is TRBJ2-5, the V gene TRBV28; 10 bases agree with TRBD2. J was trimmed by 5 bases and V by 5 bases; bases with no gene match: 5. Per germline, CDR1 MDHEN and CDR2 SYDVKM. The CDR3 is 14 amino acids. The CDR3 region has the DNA TGTGCCAGCAGTCCTACAGCGGGGGGGGAGACCCAGTACTTC. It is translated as CASSPTAGGETQYF.

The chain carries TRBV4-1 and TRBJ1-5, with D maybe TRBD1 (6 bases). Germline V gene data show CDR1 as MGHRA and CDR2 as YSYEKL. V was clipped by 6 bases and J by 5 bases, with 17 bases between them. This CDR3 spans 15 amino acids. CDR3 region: CASSLHYREDQPQHF. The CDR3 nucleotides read TGCGCCAGCAGTCTACACTACAGGGAGGATCAGCCCCAGCATTTT.

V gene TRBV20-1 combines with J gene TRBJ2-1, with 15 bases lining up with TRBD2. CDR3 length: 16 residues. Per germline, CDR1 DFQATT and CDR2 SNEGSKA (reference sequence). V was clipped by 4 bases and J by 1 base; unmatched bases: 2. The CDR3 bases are TGCAGTGCTACCGGGACTAGCGGGGGGTCCTACAATGAGCAGTTCTTC. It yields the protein CSATGTSGGSYNEQFF.

As DNA, the CDR3 is TGCGCCAGCAGCTTGGTGACAGCAACCACAGATACGCAGTATTTT. Translation: CASSLVTATTDTQYF. J is TRBJ2-3 and V is TRBV5-1; D is perhaps TRBD1 (5 bases). V was trimmed by 0 bases and J by 2 bases, leaving 10 bases between them. Germline assignment: CDR1 SGHRS and CDR2 YFSETQ. The CDR3 spans 15 residues.

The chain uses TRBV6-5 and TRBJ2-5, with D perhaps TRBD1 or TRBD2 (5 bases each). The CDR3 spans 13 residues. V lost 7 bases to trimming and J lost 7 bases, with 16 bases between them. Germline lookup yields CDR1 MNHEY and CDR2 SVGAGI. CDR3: CASTVSPRGTQYF. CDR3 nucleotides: TGTGCCAGCACGGTATCGCCGAGGGGGACCCAGTACTTC.

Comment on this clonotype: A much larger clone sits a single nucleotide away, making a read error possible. In nucleotides, the CDR3 is TGCAGCGTTGAAGGTGAGATAGCCAATGAGCAGTTCTTC. Translation gives CSVEGEIANEQFF. The chain joins TRBV29-1 to TRBJ2-1; no definite D call. This CDR3 region has 13 residues. CDR1 SQVTM and CDR2 ANQGSEA come from the germline V gene. V gave up 1 base and J gave up 6 bases, with 10 bases separating them.

CDR3 sequence (DNA): TGTGCCAGCAGCTTAGGGGACACTCTAGATACGCAGTATTTT. Amino acids: CASSLGDTLDTQYF. The V and J genes are TRBV11-2 and TRBJ2-3; D may be TRBD1 (6 bases). Germline assignment: CDR1 SGHAT and CDR2 FQNNGV. Between the trimmed V and J ends, which lost 1 base and 5 bases, there was a span of 10 bases. CDR3 length: 14 residues.

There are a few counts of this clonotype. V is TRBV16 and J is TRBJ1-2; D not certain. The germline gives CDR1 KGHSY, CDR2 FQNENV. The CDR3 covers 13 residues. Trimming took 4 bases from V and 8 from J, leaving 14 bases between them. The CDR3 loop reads CASSLLQREGYTF. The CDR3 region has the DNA TGTGCCAGCAGCCTTTTGCAAAGGGAGGGCTACACCTTC.

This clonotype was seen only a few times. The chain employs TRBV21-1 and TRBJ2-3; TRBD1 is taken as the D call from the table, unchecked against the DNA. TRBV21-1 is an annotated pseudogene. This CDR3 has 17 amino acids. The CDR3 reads CASSKPPDRATTDTQYF. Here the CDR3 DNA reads TGTGCCAGCAGCAAACCCCCCGACAGGGCAACAACAGATACGCAGTATTTT.

DNA of the CDR3: TGTGCCAGCAGAGGGACTAGCGTTCTCACAGATACGCAGTATTTT. Translated: CASRGTSVLTDTQYF. V is TRBV11-1 and J is TRBJ2-3; 10 nucleotides align to TRBD2. The CDR3 has 15 residues. Trimming at V came to 6 bases and at J to 2 bases, leaving 5 bases not matched to a gene. Per germline, CDR1 SGHAT and CDR2 FQDESV (reference sequence).

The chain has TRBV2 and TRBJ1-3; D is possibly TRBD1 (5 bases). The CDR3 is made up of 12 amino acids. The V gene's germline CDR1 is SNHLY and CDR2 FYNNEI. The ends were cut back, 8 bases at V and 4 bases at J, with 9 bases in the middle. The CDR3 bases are TGTGCCAGCGTCGGGGGAGGAAACACCATATATTTT. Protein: CASVGGGNTIYF. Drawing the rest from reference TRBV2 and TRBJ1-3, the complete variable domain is EPEVTQTPSHQVTQMGQEVILRCVPISNHLYFYWYRQILGQKVEFLVSFYNNEISEKSEIFDDQFSVERPDGSNFTLKIRSTKLEDSAMYFCASVGGGNTIYFGEGSWLTVV.

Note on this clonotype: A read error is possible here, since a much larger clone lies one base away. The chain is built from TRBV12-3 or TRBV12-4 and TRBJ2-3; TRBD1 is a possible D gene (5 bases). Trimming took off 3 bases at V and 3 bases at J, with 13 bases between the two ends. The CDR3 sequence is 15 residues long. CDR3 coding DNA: TGTGCCAGCAGTTTCCCCCAGGGTAGAACAGATACGCAGTATTTT. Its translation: CASSFPQGRTDTQYF.